These 5 T cell receptor beta chains originate from one sample sequenced in a study of blood T cells in healthy people across ages. Using a J-beta primer mix together with a sample-barcoded 5' primer, a second PCR was run for 7 to 11 cycles. TCRdb reanalysed the 5' RACE reads using MiXCR and keeps one entry per CDR3 protein. The repertoire includes around 280,000 distinct CDR3 sequences, 25% to 30% of them detected once, and roughly 28% sits in the top ten. Input material: blood. These receptors were obtained from a woman in her sixties or seventies in good health.

The chain has TRBV5-1 and TRBJ2-7, with 13 bases fitting TRBD2. This CDR3 has 15 amino acids. V dropped 3 bases and J dropped 7; count of bases not matched to a gene: 7. CDR1 and CDR2 from the germline V gene are SGHRS and YFSETQ. The CDR3 region is CASSSDGLAGVEQYF. CDR3 sequence (DNA): TGCGCCAGCAGCTCAGACGGACTAGCGGGAGTTGAGCAGTACTTC.

The chain employs TRBV3-1 and TRBJ2-7; no clear D gene. From germline, CDR1 is LGHDT and CDR2 YNNKEL (reference sequence). The CDR3 length is 12 residues. V shed 2 bases and J shed 3 bases, with 5 bases lying between them. CDR3 in amino acids: CASSQKFYEQYF. In DNA, the CDR3 is TGTGCCAGCAGCCAAAAGTTCTACGAGCAGTACTTC.

This sequence joins TRBV4-2 and TRBJ2-3, with TRBD2 matching 10 bases. V was pared by 1 base and J by 4 bases, with 5 bases of the junction left unmatched. CDR1 and CDR2 (germline): LGHNA, YNFKEQ. This CDR3 has 16 residues. CDR3 region: CASSQGRTSGPDTQYF. CDR3 nucleotides: TGTGCCAGCAGCCAAGGACGGACTAGCGGACCAGATACGCAGTATTTT.

This clonotype was found many times. As DNA, the CDR3 is TGCGCCAGCAGCCAAGATATAGGGGTTTTGAACACCGGGGAGCTGTTTTTT. Translated, it gives CASSQDIGVLNTGELFF. The chain recombines TRBV4-3 with TRBJ2-2; maybe TRBD1 (5 bases). The CDR3 has 17 amino acids. The V end was cut by 0 bases, the J end by 1 base, with 12 bases between. The germline V gene has CDR1 LGHNA and CDR2 YSLEER.

The CDR3 DNA is TGCAGTGCTATTGGGACTAGCGGGAGTGACTCCTACGAGCAGTACTTC. Amino acid sequence: CSAIGTSGSDSYEQYF. The chain is built from TRBV20-1 and TRBJ2-7; 14 bases align to TRBD2. The germline V gene has CDR1 DFQATT and CDR2 SNEGSKA (reference sequence). V dropped 4 bases and J dropped 0; count of bases not matched to a gene: 5. The CDR3 has 16 amino acids.